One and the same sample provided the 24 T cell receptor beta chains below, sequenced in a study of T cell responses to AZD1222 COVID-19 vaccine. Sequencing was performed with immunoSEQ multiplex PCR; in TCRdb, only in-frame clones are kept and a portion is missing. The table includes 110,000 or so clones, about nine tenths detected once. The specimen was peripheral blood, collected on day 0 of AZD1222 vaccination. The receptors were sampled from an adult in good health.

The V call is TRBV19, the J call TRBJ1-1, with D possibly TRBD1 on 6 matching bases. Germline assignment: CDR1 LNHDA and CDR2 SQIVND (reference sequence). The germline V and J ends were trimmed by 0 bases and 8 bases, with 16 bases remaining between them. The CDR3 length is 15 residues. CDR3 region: CASSIDQGQGREAFF. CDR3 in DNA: TGTGCCAGTAGTATAGATCAAGGGCAGGGGCGGGAAGCTTTCTTT.

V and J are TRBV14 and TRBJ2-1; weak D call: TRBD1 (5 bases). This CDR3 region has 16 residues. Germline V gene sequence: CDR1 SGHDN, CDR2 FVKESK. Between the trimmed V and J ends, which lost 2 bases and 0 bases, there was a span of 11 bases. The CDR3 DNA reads TGTGCCAGCAGCCAACTAAGGACAAGCTCCTACAATGAGCAGTTCTTC. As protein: CASSQLRTSSYNEQFF. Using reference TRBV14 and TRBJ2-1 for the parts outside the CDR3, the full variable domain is EAGVTQFPSHSVIEKGQTVTLRCDPISGHDNLYWYRRVMGKEIKFLLHFVKESKQDESGMPNNRFLAERTGGTYSTLKVQPAELEDSGVYFCASSQLRTSSYNEQFFGPGTRLTVL.

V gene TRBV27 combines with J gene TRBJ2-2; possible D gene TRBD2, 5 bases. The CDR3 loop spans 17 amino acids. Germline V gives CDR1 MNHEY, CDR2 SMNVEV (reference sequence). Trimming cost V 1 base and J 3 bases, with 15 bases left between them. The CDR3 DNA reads TGTGCCAGCAGTTTATTCCCACTAGAGCGCGACACCGGGGAGCTGTTTTTT. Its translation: CASSLFPLERDTGELFF.

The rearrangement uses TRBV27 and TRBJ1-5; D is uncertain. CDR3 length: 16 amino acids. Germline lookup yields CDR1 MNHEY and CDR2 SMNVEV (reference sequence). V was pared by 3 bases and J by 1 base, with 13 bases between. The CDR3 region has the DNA TGTGCCAGCAGTTTGTCTCCAGATGCGAGCAATCAGCCCCAGCATTTT. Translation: CASSLSPDASNQPQHF.

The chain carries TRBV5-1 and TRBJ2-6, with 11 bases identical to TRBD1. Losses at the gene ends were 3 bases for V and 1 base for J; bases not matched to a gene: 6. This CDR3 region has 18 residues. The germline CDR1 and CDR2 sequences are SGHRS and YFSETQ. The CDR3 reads CASSSPGTGGSGANVLTF. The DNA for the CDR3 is TGCGCCAGCAGCTCACCCGGGACAGGGGGGTCTGGGGCCAACGTCCTGACTTTC.

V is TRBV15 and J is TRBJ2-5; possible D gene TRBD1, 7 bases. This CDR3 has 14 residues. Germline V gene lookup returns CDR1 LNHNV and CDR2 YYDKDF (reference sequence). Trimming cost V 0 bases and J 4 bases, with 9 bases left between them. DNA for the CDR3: TGTGCCACCAGCAGAGATCAGGGGGGAGAGACCCAGTACTTC. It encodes CATSRDQGGETQYF.

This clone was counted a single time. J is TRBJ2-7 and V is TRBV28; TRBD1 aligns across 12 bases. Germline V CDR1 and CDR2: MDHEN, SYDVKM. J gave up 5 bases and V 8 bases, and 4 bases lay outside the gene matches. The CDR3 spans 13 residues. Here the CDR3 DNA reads TGTGCCAGCGGGACAGGGGGCTCGAACGAGCAGTACTTC. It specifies CASGTGGSNEQYF.

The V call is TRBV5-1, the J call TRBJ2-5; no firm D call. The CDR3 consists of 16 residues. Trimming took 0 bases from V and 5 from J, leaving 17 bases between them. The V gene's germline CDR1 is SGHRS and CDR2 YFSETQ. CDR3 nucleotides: TGCGCCAGCAGCTTGGCTCAGGTTCTGGGGTTGGAGACCCAGTACTTC. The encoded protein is CASSLAQVLGLETQYF.

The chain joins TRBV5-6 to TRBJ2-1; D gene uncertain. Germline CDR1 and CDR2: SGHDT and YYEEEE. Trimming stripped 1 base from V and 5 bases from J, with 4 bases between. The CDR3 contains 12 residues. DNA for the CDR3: TGTGCCAGCAGCTTGTATGACAATGAGCAGTTCTTC. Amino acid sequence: CASSLYDNEQFF.

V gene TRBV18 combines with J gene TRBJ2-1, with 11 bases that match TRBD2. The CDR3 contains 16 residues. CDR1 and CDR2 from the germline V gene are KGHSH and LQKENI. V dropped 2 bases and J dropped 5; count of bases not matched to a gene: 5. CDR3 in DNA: TGTGCCAGCTCACCAAAACTAGCGGGGGCAAACAATGAGCAGTTCTTC. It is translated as CASSPKLAGANNEQFF.

CDR3 region: CASSFDRGEEKLFF. The DNA for the CDR3 is TGTGCCAGCAGCTTTGACAGGGGTGAGGAAAAACTGTTTTTT. V and J are TRBV5-4 and TRBJ1-4, with TRBD1 matching 8 bases. CDR1 SGHNT and CDR2 YYREEE come from the germline V gene (reference sequence). The V segment lost 2 bases and the J segment 8 bases; nucleotides outside the gene matches: 5. The length of the CDR3 is 14 residues.

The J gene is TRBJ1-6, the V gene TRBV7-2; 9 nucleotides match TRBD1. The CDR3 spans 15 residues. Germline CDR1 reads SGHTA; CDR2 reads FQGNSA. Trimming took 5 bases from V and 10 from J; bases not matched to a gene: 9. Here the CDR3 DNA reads TGTGCCAGCAGCACAGGCCCTGGACAGGGGTCACCCCTCCACTTT. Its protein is CASSTGPGQGSPLHF.

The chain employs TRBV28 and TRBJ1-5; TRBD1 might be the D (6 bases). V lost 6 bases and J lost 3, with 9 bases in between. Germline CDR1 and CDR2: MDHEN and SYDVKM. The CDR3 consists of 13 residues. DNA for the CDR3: TGTGCCAGCAGAGGGGGAATCAATCAGCCCCAGCATTTT. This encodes CASRGGINQPQHF.

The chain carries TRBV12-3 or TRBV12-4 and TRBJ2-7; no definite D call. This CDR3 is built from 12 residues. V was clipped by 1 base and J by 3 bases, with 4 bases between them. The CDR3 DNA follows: TGTGCCAGCAGTTTAGGCAACTACGAGCAGTACTTC. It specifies CASSLGNYEQYF.

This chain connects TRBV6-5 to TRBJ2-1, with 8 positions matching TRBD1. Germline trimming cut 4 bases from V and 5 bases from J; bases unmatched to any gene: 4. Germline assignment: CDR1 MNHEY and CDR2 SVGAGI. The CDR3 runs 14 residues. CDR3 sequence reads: CASSSRTGHNEQFF. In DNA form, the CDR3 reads TGTGCCAGCAGTTCCCGGACAGGGCACAATGAGCAGTTCTTC.

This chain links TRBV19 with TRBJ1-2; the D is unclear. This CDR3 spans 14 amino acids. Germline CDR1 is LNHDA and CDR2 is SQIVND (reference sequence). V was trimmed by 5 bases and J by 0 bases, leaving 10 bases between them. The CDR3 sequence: CASSPTSSNYGYTF. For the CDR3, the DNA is TGTGCCAGTAGTCCCACGAGTTCTAACTATGGCTACACCTTC.

The CDR3 DNA is TGTGCCAGTAGTTCTAGGACAGAGAACACTGAAGCTTTCTTT. It specifies CASSSRTENTEAFF. The chain employs TRBV19 and TRBJ1-1; D is possibly TRBD1 (6 bases). The CDR3 has 14 amino acids. The V end was cut by 5 bases, the J end by 1 base, with 11 bases between. Per germline, CDR1 LNHDA and CDR2 SQIVND (reference sequence). Together with reference TRBV19 and TRBJ1-1, the CDR3 gives the full variable domain: DGGITQSPKYLFRKEGQNVTLSCEQNLNHDAMYWYRQDPGQGLRLIYYSQIVNDFQKGDIAEGYSVSREKKESFPLTVTSAQKNPTAFYLCASSSRTENTEAFFGQGTRLTVV.

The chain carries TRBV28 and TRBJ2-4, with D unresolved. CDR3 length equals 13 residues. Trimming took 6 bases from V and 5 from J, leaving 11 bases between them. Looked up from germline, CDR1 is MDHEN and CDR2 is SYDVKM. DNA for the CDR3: TGTGCCAGCAGGAGGATGGCGGAAAACATTCAGTACTTC. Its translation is CASRRMAENIQYF.

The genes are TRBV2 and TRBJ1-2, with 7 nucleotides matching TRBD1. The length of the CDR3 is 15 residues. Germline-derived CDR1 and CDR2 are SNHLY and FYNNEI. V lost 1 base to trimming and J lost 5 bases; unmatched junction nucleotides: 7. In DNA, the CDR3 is TGTGCCAGCAGTGAAGGGGACAGCCTTGGGTATGGCTACACCTTC. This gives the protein CASSEGDSLGYGYTF.

CDR3 DNA sequence: TGTGCCAGCAGCCAAGATTCTGAACAGACTGGAAACACCATATATTTT. Encoded protein: CASSQDSEQTGNTIYF. The chain links TRBV4-2 to TRBJ1-3; D remains ambiguous. CDR1 LGHNA and CDR2 YNFKEQ come from the germline V gene. Trimming pared 0 bases from V and 2 bases from J, leaving 11 bases between. This CDR3 region has 16 residues.

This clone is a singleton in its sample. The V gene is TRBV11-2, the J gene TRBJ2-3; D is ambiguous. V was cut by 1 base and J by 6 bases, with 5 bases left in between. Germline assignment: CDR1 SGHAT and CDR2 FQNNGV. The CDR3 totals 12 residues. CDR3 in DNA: TGTGCCAGCAGCTTAGTTACTGATACGCAGTATTTT. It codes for CASSLVTDTQYF.

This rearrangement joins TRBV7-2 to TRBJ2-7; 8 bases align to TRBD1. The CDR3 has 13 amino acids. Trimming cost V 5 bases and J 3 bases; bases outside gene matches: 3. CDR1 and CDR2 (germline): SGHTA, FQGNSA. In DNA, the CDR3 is TGTGCCAGCAGCCCCGGGACAGGCTACGAGCAGTACTTC. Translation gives CASSPGTGYEQYF.

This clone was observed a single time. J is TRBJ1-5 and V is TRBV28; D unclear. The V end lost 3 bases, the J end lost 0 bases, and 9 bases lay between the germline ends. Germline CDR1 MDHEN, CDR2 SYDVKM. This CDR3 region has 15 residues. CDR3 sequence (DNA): TGTGCCAGCAGTTTTCTCCGGGATAGCAATCAGCCCCAGCATTTT. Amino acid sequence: CASSFLRDSNQPQHF. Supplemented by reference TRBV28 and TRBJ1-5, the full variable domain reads DVKVTQSSRYLVKRTGEKVFLECVQDMDHENMFWYRQDPGLGLRLIYFSYDVKMKEKGDIPEGYSVSREKKERFSLILESASTNQTSMYLCASSFLRDSNQPQHFGDGTRLSIL.

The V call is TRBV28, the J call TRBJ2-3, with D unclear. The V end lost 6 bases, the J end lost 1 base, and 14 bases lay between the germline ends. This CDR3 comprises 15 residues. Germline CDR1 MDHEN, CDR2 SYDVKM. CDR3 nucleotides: TGTGCCAGCAGCACCCCCCCTTGGGGCACAGATACGCAGTATTTT. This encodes CASSTPPWGTDTQYF.